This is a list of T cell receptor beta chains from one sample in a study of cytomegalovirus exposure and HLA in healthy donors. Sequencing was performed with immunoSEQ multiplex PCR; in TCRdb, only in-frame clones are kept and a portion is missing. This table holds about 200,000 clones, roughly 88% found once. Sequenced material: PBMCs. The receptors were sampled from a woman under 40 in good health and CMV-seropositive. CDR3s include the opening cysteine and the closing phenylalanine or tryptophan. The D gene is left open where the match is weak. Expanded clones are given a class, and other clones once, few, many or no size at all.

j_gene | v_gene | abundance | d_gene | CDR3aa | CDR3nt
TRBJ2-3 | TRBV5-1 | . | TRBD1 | CASSSSRGTGSTDTQYF | TGCGCCAGCAGCTCCTCCCGCGGGACAGGAAGCACAGATACGCAGTATTTT
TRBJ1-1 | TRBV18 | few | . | CASSPSPAGPEAFF | TGTGCCAGCTCACCCTCGCCGGCAGGGCCTGAAGCTTTCTTT
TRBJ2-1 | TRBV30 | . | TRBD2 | CAWKTSGGKQFF | TGTGCCTGGAAAACTAGCGGGGGGAAGCAGTTCTTC
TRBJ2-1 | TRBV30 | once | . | CACWLSYNEQFF | TGTGCCTGTTGGCTCTCCTACAATGAGCAGTTCTTC
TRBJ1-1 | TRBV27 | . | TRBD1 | CASSFLHRGQTFF | TGTGCCAGCAGTTTCCTCCACAGGGGGCAGACTTTCTTT
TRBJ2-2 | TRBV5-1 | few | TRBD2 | CASSLDGGAGELFF | TGCGCCAGCAGCTTGGACGGGGGGGCCGGGGAGCTGTTTTTT
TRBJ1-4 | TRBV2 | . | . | CASSESGVKLFF | TGTGCCAGCAGTGAAAGCGGCGTAAAACTGTTTTTT
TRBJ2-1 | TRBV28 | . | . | CASSLDLGRNNEQFF | TGTGCCAGCAGTTTGGACCTAGGGAGGAACAATGAGCAGTTCTTC
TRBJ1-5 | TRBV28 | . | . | CASVSLWQGNQPQHF | TGTGCCAGCGTCTCTCTATGGCAGGGGAACCAGCCCCAGCATTTT
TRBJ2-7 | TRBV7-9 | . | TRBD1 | CASSLQYETGITYEQYF | TGTGCCAGCAGCTTACAATACGAGACAGGGATCACCTACGAGCAGTACTTC
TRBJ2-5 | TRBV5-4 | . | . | CASSLGETQETQYF | TGTGCCAGCAGCTTGGGGGAGACACAAGAGACCCAGTACTTC
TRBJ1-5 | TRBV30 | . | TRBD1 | CAWARQGRSNQPQHF | TGTGCCTGGGCGAGACAGGGGAGAAGCAATCAGCCCCAGCATTTT
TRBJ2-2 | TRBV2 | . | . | CASSSLAGGTGELFF | TGTGCCAGCAGTTCCCTGGCGGGCGGTACCGGGGAGCTGTTTTTT
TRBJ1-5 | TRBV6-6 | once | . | CASSYQGYQPQHF | TGTGCCAGCAGTTACCAGGGTTACCAGCCCCAGCATTTT
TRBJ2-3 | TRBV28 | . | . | CASSFVSTGTDTQYF | TGTGCCAGCAGTTTTGTTTCGACAGGCACAGATACGCAGTATTTT
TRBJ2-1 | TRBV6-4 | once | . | CASSSTGVYNEQFF | TGTGCCAGCAGCTCAACGGGGGTCTACAATGAGCAGTTCTTC
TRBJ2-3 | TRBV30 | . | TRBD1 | CAWTIGTGGSADTQYF | TGTGCCTGGACGATTGGGACAGGGGGGTCTGCAGATACGCAGTATTTT
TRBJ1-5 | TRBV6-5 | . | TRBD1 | CASSPGQGRQPQHF | TGTGCCAGCAGTCCGGGACAGGGACGTCAGCCCCAGCATTTT
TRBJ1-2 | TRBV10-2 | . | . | CATRGDLGYTF | TGCGCCACCAGAGGGGATCTCGGCTACACCTTC
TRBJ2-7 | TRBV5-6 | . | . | CASSFSNEQYF | TGTGCCAGCAGCTTTAGCAACGAGCAGTACTTC
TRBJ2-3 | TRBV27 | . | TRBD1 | CASSSPTGEATDTQYF | TGTGCCAGCAGTTCCCCGACAGGGGAGGCCACAGATACGCAGTATTTT
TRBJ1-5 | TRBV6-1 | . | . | CASSTDSYSNQPQHF | TGTGCCAGCAGCACAGACAGTTATAGCAATCAGCCCCAGCATTTT
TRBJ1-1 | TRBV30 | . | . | CAWSAGVGTEAFF | TGTGCCTGGAGTGCGGGAGTAGGCACTGAAGCTTTCTTT
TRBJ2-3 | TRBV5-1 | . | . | CASSFGLSTDTQYF | TGCGCCAGCAGCTTTGGACTTTCCACAGATACGCAGTATTTT
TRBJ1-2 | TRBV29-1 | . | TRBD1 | CSVSLNRGRLYTF | TGCAGCGTCTCCCTGAACAGGGGCCGTCTCTACACCTTC
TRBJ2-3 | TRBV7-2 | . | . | CASSPIAALTDTQYF | TGTGCCAGCAGCCCCATAGCGGCCCTCACAGATACGCAGTATTTT
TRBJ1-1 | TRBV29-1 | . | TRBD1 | CSVLGDREGITEAFF | TGCAGCGTTTTGGGGGACAGGGAAGGAATCACTGAAGCTTTCTTT
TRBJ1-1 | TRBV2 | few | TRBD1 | CASRGQDLGAFF | TGTGCCAGCAGGGGACAGGATTTGGGAGCTTTCTTT
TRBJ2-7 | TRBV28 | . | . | CASHRDSLSYEQYF | TGTGCCAGCCACCGGGACTCCTTATCCTACGAGCAGTACTTC
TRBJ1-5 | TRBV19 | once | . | CASKAGRALNQPQHF | TGTGCCAGTAAGGCGGGACGGGCCTTAAATCAGCCCCAGCATTTT
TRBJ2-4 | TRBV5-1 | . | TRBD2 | CASPFSCGSGVKNIQYF | TGCGCCAGCCCCTTCTCATGCGGGAGCGGCGTCAAAAACATTCAGTACTTC
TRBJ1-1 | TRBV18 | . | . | CASSPSGVTEAFF | TGTGCCAGCTCACCATCAGGGGTTACTGAAGCTTTCTTT
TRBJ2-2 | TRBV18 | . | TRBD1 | CASSPGQANTGELFF | TGTGCCAGCTCACCTGGACAGGCCAACACCGGGGAGCTGTTTTTT
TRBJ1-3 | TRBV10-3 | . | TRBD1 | CATGTRGGAGNTIYF | TGTGCCACCGGAACTCGAGGGGGCGCTGGAAACACCATATATTTT
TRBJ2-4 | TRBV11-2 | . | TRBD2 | CASSLEAGKNIQYF | TGTGCCAGCAGCTTGGAAGCGGGGAAAAACATTCAGTACTTC
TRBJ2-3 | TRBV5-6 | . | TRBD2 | CASSLVGGRGTDTQYF | TGTGCCAGCAGCTTGGTTGGCGGGAGGGGGACAGATACGCAGTATTTT
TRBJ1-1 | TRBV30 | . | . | CAWSAGSGDTEAFF | TGTGCCTGGAGCGCCGGGTCGGGGGACACTGAAGCTTTCTTT
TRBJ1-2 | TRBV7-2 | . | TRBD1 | CASSRGQGTYGYTF | TGTGCCAGCAGCCGGGGACAGGGGACCTATGGCTACACCTTC
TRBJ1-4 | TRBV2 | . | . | CASSDRRATNEKLFF | TGTGCCAGCAGTGATCGGCGGGCAACTAATGAAAAACTGTTTTTT
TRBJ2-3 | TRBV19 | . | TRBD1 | CASSLGGGPQYF | TGTGCCAGTAGCCTAGGGGGCGGTCCGCAGTATTTT
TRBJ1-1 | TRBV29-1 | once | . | CSAIPDTEAFF | TGCAGCGCAATTCCGGACACTGAAGCTTTCTTT
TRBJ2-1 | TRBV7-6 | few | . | CASSSELQGVEQFF | TGTGCCAGCAGTTCAGAACTACAGGGTGTTGAGCAGTTCTTC
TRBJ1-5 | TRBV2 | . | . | CASSVQAGSVEAQHF | TGTGCCAGCAGTGTCCAGGCCGGCAGTGTCGAAGCCCAGCATTTT
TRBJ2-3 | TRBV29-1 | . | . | CSERTRSASTDTQYF | TGCAGCGAGCGTACAAGAAGCGCTAGCACAGATACGCAGTATTTT
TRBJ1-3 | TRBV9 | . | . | CASSGQSHSGNTIYF | TGTGCCAGCAGCGGACAGTCCCACTCTGGAAACACCATATATTTT
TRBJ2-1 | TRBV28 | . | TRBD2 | CASRLLAETSYNEQFF | TGTGCCAGCAGACTACTAGCGGAGACCTCCTACAATGAGCAGTTCTTC
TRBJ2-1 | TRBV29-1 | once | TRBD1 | CSADRVGEQFF | TGCAGCGCTGACAGGGTTGGTGAGCAGTTCTTC
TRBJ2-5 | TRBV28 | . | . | CASSFSGVQETQYF | TGTGCCAGCAGTTTCTCGGGAGTCCAAGAGACCCAGTACTTC
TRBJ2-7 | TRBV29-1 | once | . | CSVEEIPGQGGYEQYF | TGCAGCGTTGAAGAAATCCCGGGTCAGGGGGGCTACGAGCAGTACTTC
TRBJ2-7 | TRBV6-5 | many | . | CASSYSVADRTYEQYF | TGTGCCAGCAGTTACTCCGTAGCCGATCGAACCTACGAGCAGTACTTC
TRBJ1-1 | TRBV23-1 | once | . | CASSPPPDEGNTEAFF | TGCGCCAGCAGTCCCCCCCCGGACGAGGGAAACACTGAAGCTTTCTTT
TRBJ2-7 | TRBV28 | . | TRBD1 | CASTRDRVGHEQYF | TGTGCCAGCACCCGGGACAGGGTAGGCCACGAGCAGTACTTC
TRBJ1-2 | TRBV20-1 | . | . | CSAMSGNGYTF | TGCAGTGCTATGTCGGGTAATGGCTACACCTTC
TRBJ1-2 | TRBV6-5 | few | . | CASRPLGSGYGYTF | TGTGCCAGCAGACCGCTGGGTTCAGGGTATGGCTACACCTTC
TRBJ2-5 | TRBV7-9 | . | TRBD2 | CASSSGLAGETQYF | TGTGCCAGCTCTTCGGGACTAGCGGGGGAGACCCAGTACTTC
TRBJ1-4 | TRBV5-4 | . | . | CASSLDRDGEKLFF | TGTGCCAGCAGCTTGGACAGGGATGGAGAAAAACTGTTTTTT
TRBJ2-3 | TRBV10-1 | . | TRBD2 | CASSETSGRIRDTQYF | TGCGCCAGCAGTGAGACTAGCGGGAGAATTCGGGATACGCAGTATTTT
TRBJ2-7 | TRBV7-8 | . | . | CASSFSQGSYEQYF | TGTGCCAGCAGCTTCAGCCAGGGTTCCTACGAGCAGTACTTC